These 3 T cell receptor beta chains came from one sample sequenced in a study of PD-L1 blockade in urothelial cancer. Assay used: immunoSEQ multiplex PCR; TCRdb lists only in-frame clones, some missing. The sample holds about 82,000 clones, roughly 82% seen once. The specimen was PBMCs, collected around atezolizumab (anti-PD-L1) treatment. These receptor sequences come from an older man with urothelial cancer.

The V call is TRBV5-1, the J call TRBJ1-4; D remains unclear. V shed 0 bases and J shed 0 bases, with 9 bases lying between them. The germline V gene has CDR1 SGHRS and CDR2 YFSETQ. This CDR3 comprises 16 residues. The CDR3 reads CASSLAGLATNEKLFF. The CDR3 region has the DNA TGCGCCAGCAGCTTGGCGGGGTTAGCAACTAATGAAAAACTGTTTTTT. The full variable domain, rest sourced from reference TRBV5-1 and TRBJ1-4, is KAGVTQTPRYLIKTRGQQVTLSCSPISGHRSVSWYQQTPGQGLQFLFEYFSETQRNKGNFPGRFSGRQFSNSRSEMNVSTLELGDSALYLCASSLAGLATNEKLFFGSGTQLSVL.

The chain is built from TRBV25-1 and TRBJ2-5; D is perhaps TRBD2 (7 bases). The CDR3 contains 14 residues. Germline CDR1 reads MGHDK; CDR2 reads SYGVNS. V gave up 8 bases and J gave up 5 bases, with 18 bases separating them. The CDR3 DNA reads TGTGCCAGCGGGGGGCCCTGGGGAGGGGAGACCCAGTACTTC. This encodes CASGGPWGGETQYF.

There are many counts of this clone. V and J are TRBV5-4 and TRBJ1-2, with TRBD1 matching 9 bases. The CDR3 spans 13 residues. V was pared by 4 bases and J by 7 bases, with 5 bases of the junction left unmatched. Germline lookup yields CDR1 SGHNT and CDR2 YYREEE (reference sequence). CDR3 DNA sequence: TGTGCCAGCAGCCCGGACAGGGGTTCTGGCTACACCTTC. It translates to CASSPDRGSGYTF.